Shown below are 32 T cell receptor beta chains from a single sample sequenced in a study of cytomegalovirus exposure and HLA in healthy donors. It was with 60 Vbeta and 13 Jbeta primers that the PCR ran. Libraries were prepared by immunoSEQ multiplex PCR; TCRdb keeps only in-frame clonotypes and omits some of them. Here the sample spans approximately 110,000 clones, just under 75% being singletons. Sequencing used PBMCs. These TCRs come from a man in his fifties or sixties in good health and CMV-seropositive.

The chain uses TRBV28 and TRBJ2-7; TRBD1 might be the D (6 bases). The V and J ends lost 5 bases and 0 bases respectively, with 14 bases between them. CDR3 length equals 15 residues. Germline CDR1 is MDHEN and CDR2 is SYDVKM. CDR3 residues: CASSPLWTVSYEQYF. For the CDR3, the DNA is TGTGCCAGCAGTCCTCTGTGGACAGTCTCCTACGAGCAGTACTTC.

V is TRBV4-1 and J is TRBJ2-7; 11 bases are shared with TRBD2. The CDR3 consists of 20 residues. V trimming: 2 bases; J trimming: 0 bases; junction bases outside the gene matches: 15. The germline gives CDR1 MGHRA, CDR2 YSYEKL. The CDR3 is CASSQRGVRGLAVSSYEQYF. For the CDR3, the DNA is TGCGCCAGCAGCCAAAGGGGGGTCAGGGGACTAGCGGTAAGCTCCTACGAGCAGTACTTC.

This rearrangement joins TRBV12-1 to TRBJ1-2; the table names TRBD1, a call not compared with the DNA. TRBV12-1 is shown as a pseudogene. The CDR3 runs 12 residues. CDR3 nucleotide sequence: TGTGCCAGCAGCTTTGAAGGGGGTGGCTACACCTTC. Translated: CASSFEGGGYTF.

The CDR3 sequence is CASSFRGRGSAFF. For the CDR3, the DNA is TGTGCCAGCAGTTTTAGGGGGCGCGGATCAGCTTTCTTT. The chain couples TRBV28 to TRBJ1-1; 7 bases match TRBD1. The germline gives CDR1 MDHEN, CDR2 SYDVKM. This CDR3 has 13 amino acids. J lost 10 bases, V lost 3 bases, and 8 bases had no gene match.

The chain has TRBV5-1 and TRBJ2-7, with 9 bases that match TRBD1. Trimming removed 4 bases from V and 4 bases from J; junction bases left unmatched: 6. The germline CDR1 and CDR2 sequences are SGHRS and YFSETQ. This CDR3 has 14 amino acids. The CDR3 DNA is TGCGCCAGCAGCCAGGGACAGGGATTTTACGAGCAGTACTTC. It encodes CASSQGQGFYEQYF.

In this sample, this clone turned up once. The V call is TRBV28, the J call TRBJ2-6, with D uncertain. The CDR3 consists of 11 residues. Trimming took off 11 bases at V and 1 base at J, with 3 bases between the two ends. Looked up from germline, CDR1 is MDHEN and CDR2 is SYDVKM. The CDR3 sequence: CARSGANVLTF. The CDR3, as DNA: TGTGCCCGTTCTGGGGCCAACGTCCTGACTTTC.

This clone was observed a handful of times. The rearrangement uses TRBV4-1 and TRBJ1-5, with a tentative D call TRBD1 (6 bases). CDR3 length: 16 amino acids. The V end lost 4 bases, the J end lost 2 bases, and 15 bases lay between the germline ends. Germline CDR1 reads MGHRA; CDR2 reads YSYEKL. The CDR3 is CASSPVEGDGNQPQHF. The CDR3 DNA reads TGCGCCAGCAGCCCTGTAGAGGGGGATGGCAATCAGCCCCAGCATTTT.

The chain has TRBV5-4 and TRBJ2-5; a weak D match, TRBD2 (5 bases). Trimming took off 1 base at V and 3 bases at J, with 10 bases between the two ends. CDR3 length: 14 residues. CDR1 is SGHNT and CDR2 is YYREEE in the germline V gene (reference sequence). The CDR3 spells CASSLTAAEETQYF. CDR3 coding DNA: TGTGCCAGCAGCTTGACAGCGGCAGAAGAGACCCAGTACTTC.

The rearrangement links TRBV2 to TRBJ1-2; no clear D. Deletions cut 7 bases from V and 8 bases from J, with 17 bases between. The CDR3 contains 13 residues. CDR1 SNHLY and CDR2 FYNNEI come from the germline V gene. CDR3 sequence: CASTPSVQRGYTF. The CDR3 nucleotides read TGTGCCAGCACCCCCAGCGTACAGCGGGGCTACACCTTC.

The J gene is TRBJ2-3, the V gene TRBV18, with 12 bases lining up with TRBD1. The CDR3 totals 16 residues. V was pared by 3 bases and J by 6 bases, with 7 bases of the junction left unmatched. Germline values: CDR1 KGHSH, CDR2 LQKENI. The CDR3 protein is CASSPTGTGGWDTQYF. In DNA form, the CDR3 reads TGTGCCAGCTCACCGACCGGGACAGGGGGCTGGGATACGCAGTATTTT.

This rearrangement joins TRBV10-2 to TRBJ2-5, with 12 bases identical to TRBD2. The CDR3 is made up of 14 amino acids. Germline CDR1 WSHSY, CDR2 SAAADI. V shed 8 bases, J shed 7 bases, and the junction held 8 bases outside the gene matches. Here the CDR3 reads CASFTSGGSGTQYF. DNA for the CDR3: TGCGCCAGCTTCACTAGCGGGGGGTCCGGGACCCAGTACTTC.

The chain recombines TRBV19 with TRBJ2-1; weak D call: TRBD1 (6 bases). The CDR3 extends over 15 amino acids. Trimming stripped 8 bases from V and 4 bases from J, with 18 bases between. Germline V gene data show CDR1 as LNHDA and CDR2 as SQIVND (reference sequence). The CDR3 sequence: CASAPYRDNYNEQFF. Here the CDR3 DNA reads TGTGCCAGTGCCCCGTACAGGGATAATTACAATGAGCAGTTCTTC. Supplemented by reference TRBV19 and TRBJ2-1, the full variable domain reads DGGITQSPKYLFRKEGQNVTLSCEQNLNHDAMYWYRQDPGQGLRLIYYSQIVNDFQKGDIAEGYSVSREKKESFPLTVTSAQKNPTAFYLCASAPYRDNYNEQFFGPGTRLTVL.

V usage is TRBV9 and J usage is TRBJ2-2; 10 positions agree with TRBD1. The germline V gene has CDR1 SGDLS and CDR2 YYNGEE. The CDR3 extends over 17 amino acids. Trimming removed 3 bases from V and 5 bases from J; junction bases left unmatched: 10. CDR3 DNA: TGTGCCAGCAGCGACCGGGACAGGGGAGGCGGAACCGGGGAGCTGTTTTTT. It is translated as CASSDRDRGGGTGELFF.

The V gene is TRBV5-1, the J gene TRBJ1-4; D perhaps matches TRBD1 (6 bases). The germline V gene encodes CDR1 SGHRS and CDR2 YFSETQ. Between the trimmed V and J ends, which lost 4 bases and 5 bases, there was a span of 15 bases. This CDR3 contains 15 residues. CDR3 nucleotide sequence: TGCGCCAGCAGCCCCCGGACAGTGAGAAATGAAAAACTGTTTTTT. It translates to CASSPRTVRNEKLFF.

The chain joins TRBV30 to TRBJ2-5; 11 bases fit TRBD2. The germline CDR1 and CDR2 sequences are GTSNPN and SVGIG (reference sequence). J was trimmed by 0 bases and V by 1 base; bases with no gene match: 1. This CDR3 comprises 15 residues. The DNA of the CDR3 is TGTGCCTGGAGTGGACTAGCGGGGTACCAAGAGACCCAGTACTTC. Translation: CAWSGLAGYQETQYF.

V gene TRBV19 combines with J gene TRBJ2-3, with 7 bases that match TRBD2. Germline-derived CDR1 and CDR2 are LNHDA and SQIVND (reference sequence). The CDR3 loop spans 15 amino acids. Unmatched junction bases numbered 7, after V lost 5 bases and J lost 2 bases. The CDR3, as DNA: TGTGCCAGTAGTCTCCCGGGACTATTCACAGATACGCAGTATTTT. It codes for CASSLPGLFTDTQYF.

V usage is TRBV10-3 and J usage is TRBJ1-1, with 7 bases fitting TRBD1. CDR3 length: 15 amino acids. Trimming removed 2 bases from V and 2 bases from J; junction bases left unmatched: 5. Germline V gene lookup returns CDR1 ENHRY and CDR2 SYGVKD. Here the CDR3 reads CAISEPQGGNTEAFF. The CDR3 DNA follows: TGTGCCATCAGTGAGCCTCAGGGGGGTAACACTGAAGCTTTCTTT.

This clone showed up just once. The chain carries TRBV30 and TRBJ1-1; a possible D gene is TRBD1 (5 bases). V shed 2 bases and J shed 2 bases, with 15 bases lying between them. Germline assignment: CDR1 GTSNPN and CDR2 SVGIG (reference sequence). The CDR3 totals 15 residues. The CDR3 DNA reads TGTGCCTGGAGTATAACGGACATACGAAACACTGAAGCTTTCTTT. This encodes CAWSITDIRNTEAFF.

The chain recombines TRBV11-3 with TRBJ2-3; 8 bases are shared with TRBD2. The V gene's germline CDR1 is SGHNT and CDR2 YENEEA. Trimming removed 0 bases from V and 3 bases from J; junction bases left unmatched: 5. The CDR3 is 16 amino acids. The CDR3: CASSLERGGGTDTQYF. CDR3 nucleotide sequence: TGTGCCAGCAGCTTAGAACGGGGGGGCGGGACAGATACGCAGTATTTT.

This rearrangement joins TRBV6-1 to TRBJ1-2, with D perhaps matching TRBD1 (5 bases). This CDR3 contains 15 residues. V was pared by 1 base and J by 8 bases, with 17 bases between. Germline V CDR1 and CDR2: MNHNS, SASEGT. This CDR3 reads CASSEVVGQGLGYTF. The CDR3 nucleotides read TGTGCCAGCAGTGAAGTGGTTGGGCAGGGCCTGGGCTACACCTTC.

Concerning this clone: Other nucleotide sequences in the sample specify the same CDR3. This sequence joins TRBV2 and TRBJ2-2; possibly TRBD2 for D (6 bases). The CDR3 sequence is 14 residues long. V was shortened by 6 bases and J by 0 bases, with 8 bases between the two germline ends. Germline V gene sequence: CDR1 SNHLY, CDR2 FYNNEI. The CDR3 region is CASRGTANTGELFF. In DNA, the CDR3 is TGTGCCAGCAGGGGGACTGCGAACACCGGGGAGCTGTTTTTT.

This chain joins TRBV9 and TRBJ2-7, with TRBD1 identical over 7 bases. The CDR3 length is 15 residues. V shed 0 bases and J 1 base; nucleotides not matched to a gene: 4. Germline-derived CDR1 and CDR2 are SGDLS and YYNGEE. This CDR3 is CASSVDGTASYEQYF. The DNA for the CDR3 is TGTGCCAGCAGCGTAGATGGGACAGCGTCCTACGAGCAGTACTTC.

This clone turned up a few times. The gene calls are TRBV25-1 and TRBJ2-1; possible D gene TRBD2, 5 bases. There are 16 residues in the CDR3. V was trimmed by 2 bases and J by 5 bases, leaving 16 bases between them. Germline CDR1 is MGHDK and CDR2 is SYGVNS. CDR3 DNA sequence: TGTGCCAGCAGTGAAGGGAGCGCCCCGAGAGACAATGAGCAGTTCTTC. Translated: CASSEGSAPRDNEQFF.

The chain carries TRBV5-4 and TRBJ1-2; 7 bases map to TRBD1. CDR3 length equals 15 residues. V trimming: 2 bases; J trimming: 5 bases; junction bases outside the gene matches: 9. Germline V CDR1 and CDR2: SGHNT, YYREEE (reference sequence). This chain's CDR3 is CASSLLGTDSYGYTF. Here the CDR3 DNA reads TGTGCCAGCAGCTTACTGGGGACAGACAGTTATGGCTACACCTTC.

The table lists this clone with a few counts. This sequence joins TRBV5-8 and TRBJ2-3, with 12 bases that match TRBD1. The CDR3 covers 16 residues. V lost 4 bases and J lost 5; bases outside the gene matches: 8. Germline loops: CDR1 SGHTS, CDR2 YDEGEE. CDR3 residues: CASSPGTGGRRDTQYF. The CDR3 DNA reads as TGTGCCAGCAGCCCTGGGACAGGGGGCCGTCGAGATACGCAGTATTTT. Based on the CDR3 plus reference TRBV5-8 and TRBJ2-3, the full variable domain is EAGVTQSPTHLIKTRGQQATLRCSPISGHTSVYWYQQALGLGLQFLLWYDEGEERNRGNFPPRFSGRQFPNYSSELNVNALELEDSALYLCASSPGTGGRRDTQYFGPGTRLTVL.

The table lists this clone with a count of one. V is TRBV27 and J is TRBJ1-2, with a tentative D call TRBD1 (6 bases). Germline-derived CDR1 and CDR2 are MNHEY and SMNVEV (reference sequence). This CDR3 region has 17 residues. Trimming stripped 4 bases from V and 4 bases from J, with 22 bases between. CDR3 bases: TGTGCCAGCAGTTACCAAGGACAGTCGATCGGATTCTATGGCTACACCTTC. Translating gives CASSYQGQSIGFYGYTF.

J is TRBJ2-1 and V is TRBV2, with TRBD2 matching 10 bases. V trimming: 3 bases; J trimming: 10 bases; junction bases outside the gene matches: 6. Germline V gene data show CDR1 as SNHLY and CDR2 as FYNNEI. This CDR3 is built from 14 residues. CDR3 sequence: CASSEGAGGREQFF. The CDR3 region has the DNA TGTGCCAGCAGTGAGGGAGCGGGGGGGAGAGAGCAGTTCTTC.

The gene calls are TRBV10-3 and TRBJ1-3; D is ambiguous. CDR1 is ENHRY, CDR2 SYGVKD, per germline. V lost 0 bases and J 0 bases, leaving 6 bases between the germline ends. The CDR3 spans 15 residues. CDR3 amino acids: CAISESLLSGNTIYF. The CDR3 DNA reads TGTGCCATCAGTGAGTCTCTTCTCTCTGGAAACACCATATATTTT.

CDR3 protein: CASSHPGRGQAFF. As DNA, the CDR3 is TGTGCCAGCAGCCACCCTGGCAGGGGGCAAGCTTTCTTT. The chain recombines TRBV7-3 with TRBJ1-1; TRBD1 matches 8 bases. Germline trimming cut 5 bases from V and 9 bases from J; bases unmatched to any gene: 8. This CDR3 has 13 amino acids. Germline V gene sequence: CDR1 SGHTA, CDR2 FQGTGA.

The chain joins TRBV5-8 to TRBJ1-2; the match to TRBD1 covers 8 bases. The V and J ends lost 6 bases and 8 bases, in that order; junction bases with no gene match: 12. Germline CDR1 is SGHTS and CDR2 is YDEGEE. The CDR3 consists of 14 residues. CDR3 in amino acids: CASNFGQGDEGYTF. DNA of the CDR3: TGTGCCAGCAACTTTGGACAGGGTGATGAAGGCTACACCTTC.

The J gene is TRBJ2-5, the V gene TRBV5-1; TRBD1 is a possible D gene (5 bases). Germline V gives CDR1 SGHRS, CDR2 YFSETQ. The CDR3 consists of 13 residues. V dropped 4 bases and J dropped 2 bases, with 9 bases sitting between them. CDR3 sequence reads: CASSPDMQETQYF. The DNA for the CDR3 is TGCGCCAGCAGCCCGGACATGCAAGAGACCCAGTACTTC.

This clone was detected only a few times. The genes are TRBV28 and TRBJ1-4, with 11 nucleotides matching TRBD1. The CDR3 has 15 residues. The ends lost 2 bases at V and 8 bases at J; junction bases unmatched: 4. Germline assignment: CDR1 MDHEN and CDR2 SYDVKM. The CDR3: CASSLRGTGGEKLFF. CDR3 DNA: TGTGCCAGCAGTTTACGGGGGACAGGGGGAGAAAAACTGTTTTTT.